This entry features one T cell receptor (beta chain) sequence. Its matching antigen is unknown. Per the germline V gene, CDR1 is SGHRS and CDR2 is YFSETQ. The CDR3 spans 13 residues. The V gene end was trimmed by 6 bases and the J gene end by 9 bases; junction bases not matched to a gene: 6. This record comes from a study of T cell responses to AZD1222 COVID-19 vaccine. Whole-study context: Second-dose schedules of about 4 or about 12 weeks were combined. Study-wide results and caveats: The donor group comprised mostly white British people and more females; the analysis possibly underestimated clonal diversity. Reportedly, nearly half the spike-specific TCRs target unmutated variant regions. Baseline seropositivity characterized only 5 to 7 AZD1222 recipients.

Sequenced by immunoSEQ multiplex PCR; TCRdb stores in-frame clones only, minus some. This repertoire shows roughly 160,000 clones, 94% found once; its top ten account for about 0.6%. The chain couples TRBV5-1 to TRBJ2-1; 10 nucleotides match TRBD2. This receptor was identified in an adult in good health. The sample was peripheral blood, taken on day 0 of AZD1222 vaccination. The CDR3 coding sequence is TGCGCCAGCAATCGAGCGGGAGGGGGTGAGCAGTTCTTC. It is translated as CASNRAGGGEQFF.